The following is a T cell receptor (beta chain) sequence with its context. The sample holds a few counts of this clonotype. Which antigen it targets is not known. No quality values exist for individual bases; no much larger clone is one base distant. This record comes from a study of human T cells and chemical hapten exposure (dated by TCRdb to the early 2020s). Looking at the study overall: For sensitization, 2% DPC in acetone was applied to a roughly 2 cm by roughly 2 cm area of upper inner arm skin. In alopecia patients, the study followed how the peripheral blood TCR repertoire changed in vivo over primary and secondary sensitization to diphenylcyclopropenone (DPC), a hapten. The mostly female patient cohort included alopecia areata with under or over 50% scalp involvement, alopecia totalis and alopecia universalis. Libraries were pooled for sequencing, and variation in per-sample TCR yields was attributed mainly to small differences in library volumes within the pool. Nearly 30 alopecia patients gave blood for TCR sequencing at one to four time points (pre-sensitization, 2, 6 and 24 weeks). Blood samples were taken from patients before sensitization (week 0) and then at 2, 6 and about 24 weeks after DPC sensitization. Weekly therapeutic DPC doses were additionally applied to the scalp of patients throughout the roughly 23-week study period. Patch testing was performed on the upper back with Finn chambers containing 0.01% DPC, and the patch tests were scored after 6 days according to International Contact Dermatitis Research Group standards.

Read against the paper, the sample's time point label means: patch test 2, 6 weeks after DPC sensitization. The intended sense of this specimen's treatment or condition label: therapeutic diphenylcyclopropenone sensitization with weekly scalp DPC. Blood at each patch-test visit was drawn before the patch test was applied. Patients were eligible if aged 18 to 70, diagnosed with alopecia and judged suitable for DPC therapy, and pregnant patients were excluded. Total RNA was extracted from unfractionated whole blood that had been collected in Tempus Blood RNA tubes. Library preparation was by RACE. These reads were obtained on a NextSeq 500. During library preparation, unique molecular identifiers were attached to individual cDNA molecules so that TCRs could be counted quantitatively and reproducibly. Both TCR alpha and TCR beta chains were sequenced from each blood RNA sample. In the original analysis: The median number of TCRs per sample was roughly 100,000, ranging from roughly 23,224 to 690,600. The Decombinator software suite was used to annotate V, J and CDR3 in the TCR reads. For the PS versus PT1 abundance plots, all samples were subsampled to the same number of TCRs (28,000). TCRs were defined as expanded if absent before sensitization and observed at least eight times at the 2-week time point. The raw public reads went through TCRdb reprocessing: fastp at Q25, MiXCR clone calling, in-frame beta chains kept. Each record represents a unique CDR3 protein, reported with the most common genes and DNA among its rows. It is TCRdb's table, rather than the study itself, that gives the V and J calls and clone size. This sample holds about 80,000 distinct CDR3 sequences; 11% were observed only once. Of the sample, around 1.5% falls within the top ten clones.

General conclusions and limits of the study: Significantly more large CDR3 similarity clusters were formed by expanded TCRs than by pre-sensitization or healthy control sets, consistent with antigen-driven responses. The number of PT1 expanded TCRs positively correlated with patch test score, significant at thresholds 8, 16 and 32 but not 4. After repeated subsampling, changes were observed in the strength of the expansion versus patch-test correlation and in the threshold at which the correlation became significant. Because every patient had alopecia, a presumed autoimmune disease, the patients' immune response might differ from that of healthy individuals. No change with DPC sensitization was found in the number of TCRs above 1 in 1000 frequency, and no evidence of global repertoire structure alterations was found.

The sequences come from whole blood, collected in connection with sensitization to the hapten diphenylcyclopropenone (DPC). The TCR was taken from a young man with alopecia areata. Some clones in this sample may be carry-over from other donors' samples.

The DNA reads TGTGCCAGCAGCGCCAAGGGGCCGAACTATGGCTACACCTTC. Translated, this gives CASSAKGPNYGYTF. Here the chain combines TRBV5-4 and TRBJ1-2; the best D guess is TRBD1, with 5 bases matching. In the germline V gene (reference sequence), CDR1 corresponds to SGHNT and CDR2 to YYREEE. The CDR3 starts with the cysteine, ends with the phenylalanine, and has 14 residues. The only DNA kept is the CDR3, 42 bases in frame from the first base. V is shortened by 4 bases, J by 2 bases, and the region joining them spans 12 bases.